This TCR beta chain was captured by sequencing in a study of blood T cell repertoires in COVID-19. Study background: Samples representing acute and convalescent COVID-19 were sourced from the United States, Italy and Spain.

V was pared by 5 bases and J by 5 bases, with 7 bases of the junction left unmatched. Looked up from germline, CDR1 is SGHAT and CDR2 is FQNNGV. CDR3 size: 14 residues. Authors' analysis steps: Researchers report that nucleated cell counts were estimated from reference gene primer amplification. Sequencing was performed with immunoSEQ multiplex PCR; in TCRdb, only in-frame clones are kept and a portion is missing. V, J and clone size were drawn from that table, and D and trimming were deduced from the DNA. Of 120,000 to 150,000 clones listed, around 87% are singletons. The receptor comes from a man in his fifties or sixties who had recovered from COVID-19. The rearrangement uses TRBV11-2 and TRBJ1-2; 8 bases are a match to TRBD1. Sequenced sample: peripheral blood. The CDR3 DNA reads as TGTGCCAGCAGCCCGGACAGGGTGAGGTATGGCTACACCTTC. It specifies CASSPDRVRYGYTF.